These T cell receptor beta chains were read from a single sample in a study of Graves' ophthalmopathy and Graves' hyperthyroidism. MiXCR, run by TCRdb on the multiplex PCR reads, gives a single entry per CDR3 protein. The data contain about 390,000 distinct CDR3 sequences, approximately 17% of them singletons. The sample comprised peripheral blood. The receptors originated from an adult woman with stable Graves' hyperthyroidism. CDR3s include the opening cysteine and the closing phenylalanine or tryptophan. Each record gives: D gene, J gene, clone size, V gene, CDR3 protein, CDR3 DNA. D genes are given only for firm matches. The size entry is marked missing in some rows and otherwise reads once, few, many or a size class.

>TRBD2|TRBJ2-5|many|TRBV20-1
CSASRTSGKETQYF
TGCAGTGCTAGCAGGACTAGCGGTAAAGAGACCCAGTACTTC
>TRBD2|TRBJ2-1|many|TRBV19
CASSIDRLAGGYNEQFF
TGTGCCAGTAGTATAGATCGATTAGCGGGAGGATACAATGAGCAGTTCTTC
>-|TRBJ2-7|many|TRBV28
CASTRWGAYEQYF
TGTGCCAGCACCCGGTGGGGGGCCTACGAGCAGTACTTC
>-|TRBJ2-2|many|TRBV7-8
CASVGSRGINTGELFF
TGTGCCAGCGTAGGTTCGCGGGGAATAAACACCGGGGAGCTGTTTTTT
>-|TRBJ2-2|few|TRBV15
CATSRVDTGELFF
TGTGCCACCAGCAGAGTGGACACCGGGGAGCTGTTTTTT
>-|TRBJ1-6|many|TRBV19
CASTSGQESSPLHF
TGTGCCAGTACCTCGGGACAAGAAAGTTCACCCCTCCACTTT
>-|TRBJ1-1|-|TRBV25-1
CSSSVGLNTEAFF
TGTTCCAGCAGTGTTGGACTGAACACTGAAGCTTTCTTT
>-|TRBJ1-5|many|TRBV2
CASSEPPNQPQHF
TGTGCCAGCAGTGAACCTCCCAATCAGCCCCAGCATTTT
>TRBD1|TRBJ1-2|many|TRBV6-1
CASSEVGQGLYGYTF
TGTGCCAGCAGTGAAGTGGGACAGGGCCTCTATGGCTACACCTTC
>TRBD1|TRBJ1-2|few|TRBV4-1
CASSQALGTVNYGYTF
TGCGCCAGCAGCCAGGCTCTCGGGACAGTTAACTATGGCTACACCTTC
>TRBD1|TRBJ2-7|many|TRBV2
CASRRTGQGSYEQYF
TGTGCCAGCAGGCGAACGGGACAGGGGTCCTACGAGCAGTACTTC
>TRBD1|TRBJ2-5|many|TRBV20-1
CSARQRRTGRAQETQYF
TGCAGTGCTAGGCAAAGACGGACAGGGCGAGCCCAAGAGACCCAGTACTTC
>-|TRBJ2-7|many|TRBV12-3/TRBV12-4
CASNGLDYEQYF
TGTGCCAGCAATGGACTTGACTACGAGCAGTACTTC
>-|TRBJ1-3|many|TRBV7-6
CASSLGVWSSGNTIYF
TGTGCCAGCAGCTTAGGGGTTTGGTCCTCTGGAAACACCATATATTTT
>-|TRBJ2-5|many|TRBV27
CASGTLGRETQYF
TGTGCCAGCGGGACCCTAGGGCGGGAGACCCAGTACTTC
>-|TRBJ1-3|-|TRBV20-1
CSARDPSGNTRYF
TGCAGTGCTAGAGATCCGTCTGGAAACACCAGATATTTT
>-|TRBJ1-1|-|TRBV5-1
CASSLAVLTGNTEAFF
TGCGCCAGCAGCTTGGCCGTCTTGACAGGGAACACTGAAGCTTTCTTT
>-|TRBJ2-7|many|TRBV12-3/TRBV12-4
CASSFYWPGEYEQYF
TGTGCCAGCAGTTTTTATTGGCCAGGGGAATACGAGCAGTACTTC
>TRBD1|TRBJ2-7|few|TRBV25-1
CASSEFPGTDIYEQYF
TGTGCCAGCAGTGAATTCCCCGGGACAGATATTTACGAGCAGTACTTC
>-|TRBJ2-7|many|TRBV19
CASSGRESTYEQYF
TGTGCCAGTAGTGGCAGGGAGTCCACCTACGAGCAGTACTTC
>TRBD2|TRBJ2-7|-|TRBV6-5
CASSYDPLLAGDEQYF
TGTGCCAGCAGTTACGATCCTCTACTAGCGGGAGACGAGCAGTACTTC
>-|TRBJ1-6|-|TRBV11-2
CASSLDRGSPLHF
TGTGCCAGCAGCTTAGATAGAGGCTCACCCCTCCACTTT
>-|TRBJ1-5|many|TRBV7-8
CASSWGQGLNQPQHF
TGTGCCAGCAGCTGGGGACAAGGCCTCAATCAGCCCCAGCATTTT
>TRBD2|TRBJ2-2|many|TRBV6-2/TRBV6-3
CASSRLAGATGELFF
TGTGCCAGCAGTCGACTAGCGGGAGCCACCGGGGAGCTGTTTTTT
>-|TRBJ1-1|many|TRBV11-2
CASRPYGVRNTEAFF
TGTGCCAGCAGGCCCTACGGAGTTCGGAACACTGAAGCTTTCTTT
>TRBD1|TRBJ2-7|few|TRBV18
CASSPRGTGNNYEQYF
TGTGCCAGCTCACCACGAGGGACAGGGAACAACTACGAGCAGTACTTC
>-|TRBJ2-2|many|TRBV2
CASSALGAVVGELFF
TGTGCCAGCAGTGCGCTAGGGGCGGTCGTCGGGGAGCTGTTTTTT
>-|TRBJ2-7|-|TRBV25-1
CASSRDFYEQYF
TGTGCCAGCAGCAGGGATTTCTACGAGCAGTACTTC
>-|TRBJ2-5|many|TRBV9
CASSVDTTEGETQYF
TGTGCCAGCAGCGTAGACACGACCGAGGGGGAGACCCAGTACTTC
>TRBD1|TRBJ2-2|many|TRBV28
CASSAWTGGFVGELFF
TGTGCCAGCAGTGCCTGGACAGGGGGCTTTGTCGGGGAGCTGTTTTTT
>-|TRBJ2-7|few|TRBV30
CAWSGPPTGYFSYEQYF
TGTGCCTGGAGTGGGCCTCCTACAGGATATTTCTCGTACGAGCAGTACTTC
>-|TRBJ2-6|many|TRBV5-1
CASSLAGPGANVLTF
TGCGCCAGCAGCTTGGCCGGGCCGGGGGCCAACGTCCTGACTTTC
>-|TRBJ2-7|many|TRBV11-1
CASSLPNSRQRTYEQYF
TGTGCCAGCAGCCTCCCTAACTCAAGACAGAGAACCTACGAGCAGTACTTC
>-|TRBJ2-7|-|TRBV5-1
CVSSLSGPSYEQYF
TGCGTCAGCAGCTTGAGCGGCCCCTCCTACGAGCAGTACTTC
>-|TRBJ2-7|many|TRBV20-1
CSARVIHEQYF
TGCAGTGCTAGAGTTATCCACGAGCAGTACTTC
>-|TRBJ2-2|many|TRBV20-1
CSARDRRTRDTGELFF
TGCAGTGCTAGAGATCGCAGGACGCGGGACACCGGGGAGCTGTTTTTT
>TRBD2|TRBJ2-3|few|TRBV11-2
CASSSGLAGPTDTQYF
TGTGCCAGCAGCTCGGGACTAGCGGGACCCACAGATACGCAGTATTTT
>TRBD2|TRBJ2-7|few|TRBV20-1
CSVGTSGSWGVEQYF
TGCAGTGTTGGGACTAGCGGGAGTTGGGGGGTCGAGCAGTACTTC
>TRBD2|TRBJ2-5|-|TRBV9
CASSAGLAGGPGPQETQYF
TGTGCCAGCAGCGCGGGACTAGCGGGAGGGCCTGGCCCTCAAGAGACCCAGTACTTC
>-|TRBJ1-1|many|TRBV28
CASSLHRDTEAFF
TGTGCCAGCAGTTTACACCGGGACACTGAAGCTTTCTTT
>-|TRBJ2-7|many|TRBV12-3/TRBV12-4
CASSLPDGGAPTYF
TGTGCCAGCAGTTTACCCGACGGAGGGGCCCCTACGTACTTC
>-|TRBJ1-1|many|TRBV12-3/TRBV12-4
CASSRRNTEAFF
TGTGCCAGCAGCCGTCGGAACACTGAAGCTTTCTTT
>-|TRBJ2-5|-|TRBV4-1
CASSQLQGPWTQYF
TGCGCCAGCAGCCAACTACAGGGTCCGTGGACCCAGTACTTC
>-|TRBJ2-5|many|TRBV7-8
CASSLDETQYF
TGTGCCAGCAGCTTAGACGAGACCCAGTACTTC
>-|TRBJ1-2|many|TRBV12-3/TRBV12-4
CASSTRTRGIIQNYGYTF
TGTGCCAGCAGTACGCGAACCAGGGGAATCATCCAAAACTATGGCTACACCTTC
>-|TRBJ2-5|many|TRBV6-1
CASSEGRRGVVDQETQYF
TGTGCCAGCAGTGAAGGCCGAAGGGGGGTTGTTGACCAAGAGACCCAGTACTTC
>-|TRBJ2-1|few|TRBV29-1
CSVDPQGEVTEQFF
TGCAGCGTGGACCCGCAGGGGGAGGTTACTGAGCAGTTCTTC
>-|TRBJ1-5|many|TRBV27
CASSPLGSNQPQHF
TGTGCCAGCAGTCCCCTGGGGTCCAATCAGCCCCAGCATTTT
>-|TRBJ1-2|many|TRBV14
CASSQVRYGYTF
TGTGCCAGCAGCCAAGTTCGCTATGGCTACACCTTC
>-|TRBJ1-6|few|TRBV3-1
CASSQVIGANSPLHF
TGTGCCAGCAGCCAAGTGATTGGAGCTAATTCACCCCTCCACTTT
>-|TRBJ2-7|many|TRBV7-8
CASSLAHQVTYEQYF
TGTGCCAGCAGCTTAGCGCATCAAGTTACCTACGAGCAGTACTTC
>-|TRBJ2-7|-|TRBV29-1
CSGGRIGFYDQYF
TGCAGCGGCGGAAGGATCGGGTTCTACGATCAGTACTTC
>-|TRBJ1-4|many|TRBV11-2
CASSDHQGINEKLFF
TGTGCCAGCAGCGACCACCAGGGGATCAATGAAAAACTGTTTTTT
>TRBD1|TRBJ2-7|many|TRBV12-5
CASGLPTPGTGEITYEQYF
TGTGCTAGTGGTTTGCCAACTCCCGGGACAGGGGAGATAACCTACGAGCAGTACTTC